This TCR beta chain was identified during a study of blood T cell repertoires in COVID-19. The wider study: Sites in the United States, Italy and Spain provided acute and convalescent COVID-19 samples.

Seattle enrolled patients during active infection and tracked them longitudinally. Per the study methods: By means of reference gene primer amplification, nucleated cell counts were estimated. This table comes from immunoSEQ multiplex PCR, and its TCRdb copy is limited to in-frame clones, with some not included. That table gives V, J and clone size, and the DNA gave D and trimming. The sample includes about 200,000 clones, roughly nine tenths seen only once; the top ten take about 10%. V gave up 1 base and J gave up 2 bases, with 10 bases separating them. The germline V gene has CDR1 SGHRS and CDR2 YFSETQ. The CDR3 runs to 14 residues.

The sequenced sample was peripheral blood. This TCR was recovered from a woman aged 50 to 60 with COVID-19, enrolled during active disease. This sequence joins TRBV5-1 and TRBJ2-7; the D is unclear. The CDR3 protein is CASSLRDNTYEQYF. For the CDR3, the DNA is TGCGCCAGCAGCTTGAGAGACAACACCTACGAGCAGTACTTC.